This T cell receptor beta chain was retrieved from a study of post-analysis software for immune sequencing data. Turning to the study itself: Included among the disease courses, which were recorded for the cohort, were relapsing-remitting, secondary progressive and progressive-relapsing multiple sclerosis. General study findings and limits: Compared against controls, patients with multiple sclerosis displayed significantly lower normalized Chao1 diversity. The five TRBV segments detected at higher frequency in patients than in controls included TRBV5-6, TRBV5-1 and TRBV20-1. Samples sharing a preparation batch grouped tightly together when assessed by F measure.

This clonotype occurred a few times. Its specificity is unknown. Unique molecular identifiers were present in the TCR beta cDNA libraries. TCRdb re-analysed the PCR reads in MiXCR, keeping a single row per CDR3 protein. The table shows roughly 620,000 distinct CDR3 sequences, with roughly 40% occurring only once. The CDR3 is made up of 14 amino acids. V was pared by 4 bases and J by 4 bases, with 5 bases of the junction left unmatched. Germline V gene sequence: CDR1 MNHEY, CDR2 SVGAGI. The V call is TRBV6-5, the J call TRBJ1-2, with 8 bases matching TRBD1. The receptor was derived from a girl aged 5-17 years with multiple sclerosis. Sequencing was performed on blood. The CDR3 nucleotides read TGTGCCAGCAGTTCAGGGGGCGCAGGCTATGGCTACACCTTC. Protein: CASSSGGAGYGYTF.